The 20 T cell receptor beta chains below come from one sample, sequenced in a study of blood T cell repertoires in COVID-19. Only in-frame clones appear in the TCRdb table, and some are missing; sequencing was by immunoSEQ multiplex PCR. The data contain around 250,000 clones, over 80% of them seen just once; the ten biggest clones take up about 3.4%. The material sequenced was PBMCs or T cells enriched from blood (not recorded which). The source is a woman aged 40 to 49 who had been exposed to COVID-19.

J is TRBJ1-2 and V is TRBV7-9; 7 bases align to TRBD1. CDR1 and CDR2 from the germline V gene are SEHNR and FQNEAQ (reference sequence). CDR3 size: 13 residues. Unmatched junction bases numbered 3, after V lost 4 bases and J lost 4 bases. CDR3 DNA: TGTGCCAGCAGCTGGGGACAGACCTATGGCTACACCTTC. Translation: CASSWGQTYGYTF.

This rearrangement joins TRBV18 to TRBJ1-2, with 8 bases that match TRBD1. V trimming: 0 bases; J trimming: 8 bases; junction bases outside the gene matches: 5. CDR1 KGHSH and CDR2 LQKENI come from the germline V gene. This CDR3 is 14 amino acids long. This chain's CDR3 is CASSPPVTGVGYTF. CDR3 bases: TGTGCCAGCTCACCACCAGTGACAGGGGTAGGCTACACCTTC. Based on the CDR3 plus reference TRBV18 and TRBJ1-2, the full variable domain is NAGVMQNPRHLVRRRGQEARLRCSPMKGHSHVYWYRQLPEEGLKFMVYLQKENIIDESGMPKERFSAEFPKEGPSILRIQQVVRGDSAAYFCASSPPVTGVGYTFGSGTRLTVV.

The chain links TRBV6-5 to TRBJ2-1, with TRBD2 as a possible D gene (5 bases). The germline V and J ends were trimmed by 2 bases and 7 bases, with 15 bases remaining between them. Germline CDR1 reads MNHEY; CDR2 reads SVGAGI. The CDR3 has 15 amino acids. The CDR3 loop reads CASSYQKDRRNEQFF. Written as DNA, the CDR3 is TGTGCCAGCAGTTACCAAAAGGACCGGAGGAATGAGCAGTTCTTC.

The chain combines TRBV5-6 with TRBJ1-6; no clear D. The CDR3 has 16 amino acids. Between the trimmed V and J ends, which lost 0 bases and 1 base, there was a span of 8 bases. Germline-derived CDR1 and CDR2 are SGHDT and YYEEEE. CDR3 in DNA: TGTGCCAGCAGCTTGGGGGGAGGGTCCTATAATTCACCCCTCCACTTT. This codes for CASSLGGGSYNSPLHF.

This clone was counted a single time. The V gene is TRBV30, the J gene TRBJ1-2, with D unclear. The germline V gene has CDR1 GTSNPN and CDR2 SVGIG (reference sequence). This CDR3 region has 12 residues. The germline V and J ends were trimmed by 3 bases and 4 bases, with 9 bases remaining between them. CDR3 sequence reads: CAWRGGGYGYTF. As DNA, the CDR3 is TGTGCCTGGAGAGGAGGAGGCTATGGCTACACCTTC.

The genes are TRBV28 and TRBJ1-1; D gene ambiguous. The CDR3 consists of 13 residues. The V gene lost 5 bases and the J gene lost 1 base, with 8 bases spanning the gap. Germline-derived CDR1 and CDR2 are MDHEN and SYDVKM. CDR3 DNA sequence: TGTGCCAGCAGTGGCATTCCGAACACTGAAGCTTTCTTT. Protein product: CASSGIPNTEAFF.

The gene calls are TRBV18 and TRBJ1-1; no definite D call. The CDR3 spans 11 residues. The ends were cut back, 8 bases at V and 6 bases at J, with 10 bases in the middle. Per germline, CDR1 KGHSH and CDR2 LQKENI. The DNA for the CDR3 is TGTGCCAGCGGGCAGAGTTCTGAAGCTTTCTTT. This codes for CASGQSSEAFF.

The CDR3 region has the DNA TGTGCCAGCAGCTTAGATTACAGGGGTAATAGGAACTATGGCTACACCTTC. Translating gives CASSLDYRGNRNYGYTF. The chain recombines TRBV7-2 with TRBJ1-2; 7 bases are a match to TRBD1. This CDR3 has 17 residues. From germline, CDR1 is SGHTA and CDR2 FQGNSA. After removal of 1 base from V and 2 bases from J, the junction contained 10 bases not matched to a gene. Full variable domain (rest looked up from reference TRBV7-2 and TRBJ1-2): GAGVSQSPSNKVTEKGKDVELRCDPISGHTALYWYRQSLGQGLEFLIYFQGNSAPDKSGLPSDRFSAERTGGSVSTLTIQRTQQEDSAVYLCASSLDYRGNRNYGYTFGSGTRLTVV.

This clone was seen just once. The chain joins TRBV6-1 to TRBJ1-2; D is perhaps TRBD1 (5 bases). The germline V gene encodes CDR1 MNHNS and CDR2 SASEGT. CDR3 length equals 15 residues. V lost 0 bases and J 4 bases, leaving 12 bases between the germline ends. The CDR3 DNA sequence: TGTGCCAGCAGTGAAGCTGCGGGGGGTACCTATGGCTACACCTTC. As protein: CASSEAAGGTYGYTF.

The chain is built from TRBV5-1 and TRBJ1-2; 9 bases agree with TRBD1. Germline values: CDR1 SGHRS, CDR2 YFSETQ. With V trimmed by 0 bases and J by 2 bases, 2 bases remained unmatched. The CDR3 runs 15 residues. The CDR3 DNA follows: TGCGCCAGCAGCTTGGAAACAGGGGGCAACTATGGCTACACCTTC. As protein: CASSLETGGNYGYTF.

The J gene is TRBJ2-7, the V gene TRBV4-3; TRBD2 is a possible D gene (6 bases). The CDR3 runs 13 residues. Germline V gives CDR1 LGHNA, CDR2 YSLEER. V lost 0 bases, J lost 5 bases, and 8 bases lay in between. Written as DNA, the CDR3 is TGCGCCAGCAGCCAAGATCTAGCGCACGAGCAGTACGTC. The encoded protein is CASSQDLAHEQYV.

This clone has only one observation. Here the CDR3 reads CAVKGGALRNQPQHF. The DNA of the CDR3 is TGTGCCGTCAAAGGGGGCGCCTTACGAAATCAGCCCCAGCATTTT. The chain is built from TRBV24-1 and TRBJ1-5; TRBD1 matches 7 bases. Looked up from germline, CDR1 is KGHDR and CDR2 is SFDVKD. The CDR3 runs 15 residues. V was pared by 12 bases and J by 4 bases, with 14 bases of the junction left unmatched.

This clone appeared a single time. CDR3 loop: CASSEDSNEKLFF. The DNA for the CDR3 is TGTGCCAGCAGCGAGGACAGCAATGAAAAACTGTTTTTT. V usage is TRBV11-3 and J usage is TRBJ1-4; perhaps TRBD1 as D (6 bases). This CDR3 is 13 amino acids long. V was shortened by 5 bases and J by 5 bases, with 9 bases between the two germline ends. Germline V CDR1 and CDR2: SGHNT, YENEEA.

J is TRBJ1-3 and V is TRBV29-1, with 8 bases matching TRBD1. J was trimmed by 0 bases and V by 4 bases; bases with no gene match: 2. Germline V gene data show CDR1 as SQVTM and CDR2 as ANQGSEA. The CDR3 has 14 amino acids. CDR3 coding DNA: TGCAGCGTTGGACAGGGGAGCTCTGGAAACACCATATATTTT. Protein: CSVGQGSSGNTIYF.

In DNA, the CDR3 is TGTGCCACCAGCCGGACTAGCGGGCGTTACAATGAGCAGTTCTTC. Protein product: CATSRTSGRYNEQFF. The chain has TRBV15 and TRBJ2-1; TRBD2 agrees at 11 bases. Germline lookup yields CDR1 LNHNV and CDR2 YYDKDF (reference sequence). V dropped 5 bases and J dropped 4; count of bases not matched to a gene: 4. The CDR3 runs to 15 residues.

The chain employs TRBV6-2 or TRBV6-3 and TRBJ2-3; 10 nucleotides agree with TRBD2. This CDR3 has 15 residues. V lost 5 bases, J lost 0 bases, and 2 bases stayed unmatched. CDR1 and CDR2 (germline): MNHEY, SVGEGT. The CDR3 protein is CASSPTSGSTDTQYF. In DNA form, the CDR3 reads TGTGCCAGCAGTCCGACTAGCGGGAGCACAGATACGCAGTATTTT.

The chain links TRBV7-9 to TRBJ1-1; 7 bases match TRBD1. Germline loops: CDR1 SEHNR, CDR2 FQNEAQ (reference sequence). CDR3 length equals 13 residues. J was trimmed by 6 bases and V by 6 bases; bases with no gene match: 7. CDR3 protein: CASSVDRDPEAFF. The CDR3 nucleotides are TGTGCCAGCAGTGTCGACAGGGACCCTGAAGCTTTCTTT.

The chain uses TRBV29-1 and TRBJ2-1; D unresolved. The germline CDR1 and CDR2 sequences are SQVTM and ANQGSEA. The CDR3 runs to 13 residues. V was trimmed by 1 base and J by 10 bases, leaving 14 bases between them. CDR3 coding DNA: TGCAGCGTTGAAGCTAGAGTGAACCGGGAGCAGTTCTTC. It codes for CSVEARVNREQFF.

The chain employs TRBV12-3 or TRBV12-4 and TRBJ1-1; no clear D. CDR3 length equals 13 residues. The V end lost 2 bases, the J end lost 5 bases, and 9 bases lay between the germline ends. In nucleotides, the CDR3 is TGTGCCAGCAGTTTAAGGGAGGGAACTGAAGCTTTCTTT. It specifies CASSLREGTEAFF.

The chain employs TRBV4-2 and TRBJ1-5; no definite D call. Germline V CDR1 and CDR2: LGHNA, YNFKEQ. The CDR3 has 16 amino acids. The V end was cut by 2 bases, the J end by 6 bases, with 17 bases between. CDR3 loop: CASSQMTGLAGQPQHF. CDR3 in DNA: TGTGCCAGCAGCCAAATGACGGGTTTGGCGGGTCAGCCCCAGCATTTT.